This T cell receptor (beta chain) is drawn from a study of blood T cell repertoires in COVID-19. At the level of the study: Sample material is recorded as cDNA or gDNA derived from T cells, B-cell-depleted T cells, or PBMCs.

Generated by immunoSEQ multiplex PCR, the TCRdb table keeps only in-frame clones and is missing some. Of fewer than 100,000 clones listed, around 80% were seen once; the top ten hold approximately 25%. Germline CDR1 reads SGHAT; CDR2 reads FQNNGV. The ends were cut back, 1 base at V and 0 bases at J, with 11 bases in the middle. CDR3 size: 16 residues. The receptor comes from an older man with acute or convalescent COVID-19. The sequenced material came from peripheral blood. The J gene is TRBJ2-3, the V gene TRBV11-2; no reliable D call. The CDR3 loop reads CASSLGNVASTDTQYF. For the CDR3, the DNA is TGTGCCAGCAGCTTAGGCAACGTAGCTAGCACAGATACGCAGTATTTT.